This T cell receptor (beta chain) appears in the sequencing data of a study of blood T cell repertoires in COVID-19. The V end lost 5 bases, the J end lost 6 bases, and 16 bases lay between the germline ends. This CDR3 has 15 residues. CDR1 is MNHEY, CDR2 SMNVEV, per germline (reference sequence). One Seattle source followed patients from active infection through their disease course. The repertoire was sequenced with immunoSEQ multiplex PCR; TCRdb's copy has only in-frame clones and lacks some. The sample has 47,000 or so clones, around 81% seen once. The V and J genes are TRBV27 and TRBJ1-4; D might be TRBD1 (5 bases). The origin of this receptor is a woman aged 80 or over with COVID-19, enrolled during active disease. The sample comprised peripheral blood. CDR3 DNA sequence: TGTGCCAGCAGTACCCGGACAAGCGTTGATGAAAAACTGTTTTTT. This encodes CASSTRTSVDEKLFF. Looking up the rest from reference TRBV27 and TRBJ1-4 gives the full variable domain: EAQVTQNPRYLITVTGKKLTVTCSQNMNHEYMSWYRQDPGLGLRQIYYSMNVEVTDKGDVPEGYKVSRKEKRNFPLILESPSPNQTSLYFCASSTRTSVDEKLFFGSGTQLSVL.